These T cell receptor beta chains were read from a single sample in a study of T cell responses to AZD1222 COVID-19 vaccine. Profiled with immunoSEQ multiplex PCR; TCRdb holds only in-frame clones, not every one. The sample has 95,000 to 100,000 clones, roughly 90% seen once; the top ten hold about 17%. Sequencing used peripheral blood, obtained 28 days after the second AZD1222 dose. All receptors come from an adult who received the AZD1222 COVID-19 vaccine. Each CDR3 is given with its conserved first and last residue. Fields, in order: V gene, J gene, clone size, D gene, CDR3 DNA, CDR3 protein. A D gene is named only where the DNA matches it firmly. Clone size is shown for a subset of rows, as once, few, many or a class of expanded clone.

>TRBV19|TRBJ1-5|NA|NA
TGTGCCAGTAGTGGGCAGGGAGCTCAGCCCCAGCATTTT
CASSGQGAQPQHF
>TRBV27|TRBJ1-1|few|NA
TGTGCCAGCAGTTTGTCTGGCTTCACTGAAGCTTTCTTT
CASSLSGFTEAFF
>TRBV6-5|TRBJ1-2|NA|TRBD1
TGTGCCAGCAGTTACTCAAGAACAGGGGTACTTTATGGCTACACCTTC
CASSYSRTGVLYGYTF
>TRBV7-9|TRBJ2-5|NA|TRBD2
TGTGCCACCACTCATCGGGAGGGCGCAGAGACCCAGTACTTC
CATTHREGAETQYF
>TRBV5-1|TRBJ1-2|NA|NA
TGCGCCAGCAGCTGGGAAGTGAACTATGGCTACACCTTC
CASSWEVNYGYTF
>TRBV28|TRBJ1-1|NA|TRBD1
TGTGCCAGCCCGGGACAGGGTGATATCACTGAAGCTTTCTTT
CASPGQGDITEAFF
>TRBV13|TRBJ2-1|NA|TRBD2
TGTGCCAGCACCCTCCTAGCGGGAGCTCAATGGTCCTACAATGAGCAGTTCTTC
CASTLLAGAQWSYNEQFF
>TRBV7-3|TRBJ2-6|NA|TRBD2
TGTGCCAGCAGCCCCTGGGGACTAGCGGGATACTCTGGGGCCAACGTCCTGACTTTC
CASSPWGLAGYSGANVLTF
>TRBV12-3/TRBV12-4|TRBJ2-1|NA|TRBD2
TGTGCCAGCAGTCCCAGCGGGAGCAATGAGCAGTTCTTC
CASSPSGSNEQFF
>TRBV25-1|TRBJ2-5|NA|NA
TGTGCCAGCAGTCCGAACCCCCGGCAGCGCCACCAAGAGACCCAGTACTTC
CASSPNPRQRHQETQYF
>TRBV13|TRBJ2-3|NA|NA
TGTGCCAGCAGCTTGGTCGGGACCGGTTTGACAGATACGCAGTATTTT
CASSLVGTGLTDTQYF